A selection of T cell receptor beta chains follows, all from one sample in a study of OX40 agonist ivuxolimab in advanced cancers. Produced via immunoSEQ multiplex PCR; TCRdb's table is partial and in-frame only. The table shows about 100,000 clones, with roughly 91% occurring only once. Here the sequenced sample was CD4+ or CD8+ T cells sorted from blood, taken in a trial of the OX40 agonist ivuxolimab. All receptors come from an adult with an advanced solid tumor such as melanoma, head and neck, liver or kidney cancer. CDR3s leave out the opening cysteine and the closing phenylalanine or tryptophan.

j_gene: TRBJ1-2
v_gene: TRBV11-2
CDR3aa: ASSLMNYGYT

j_gene: TRBJ2-7
v_gene: TRBV6-1
CDR3aa: ATTIAKGAYEQY

j_gene: TRBJ2-7
v_gene: TRBV7-8
CDR3aa: ASSPGSGDYYEQY

j_gene: TRBJ2-5
v_gene: TRBV5-6
CDR3aa: ASSRTGAETQY

j_gene: TRBJ2-1
v_gene: TRBV25-1
CDR3aa: ASSDAPGTSVHEQF

j_gene: TRBJ1-1
v_gene: TRBV15
CDR3aa: ATSRAPQGMNTEAF

j_gene: TRBJ2-6
v_gene: TRBV7-2
CDR3aa: ASSLVGVGANVLT

j_gene: TRBJ1-1
v_gene: TRBV10-3
CDR3aa: AISDDGHEAF

j_gene: TRBJ2-2
v_gene: TRBV5-1
CDR3aa: ASSFDSTQRELF

j_gene: TRBJ2-5
v_gene: TRBV7-2
CDR3aa: ASSSQGGETQY

j_gene: NA
v_gene: TRBV27
CDR3aa: ASSPGTAKSYEQY

j_gene: TRBJ2-7
v_gene: TRBV4-3
CDR3aa: ASSQQRHRDYEQY

j_gene: TRBJ2-1
v_gene: TRBV9
CDR3aa: ASSAGTLSNEQF

j_gene: TRBJ2-7
v_gene: TRBV30
CDR3aa: AWSVQAYEQY

j_gene: TRBJ2-4
v_gene: TRBV26
CDR3aa: ASSLGTGNVQY

j_gene: TRBJ1-2
v_gene: TRBV6-4
CDR3aa: ASSEVGNYGYT

j_gene: TRBJ2-7
v_gene: TRBV27
CDR3aa: ASTGQFYEQY

j_gene: TRBJ2-1
v_gene: TRBV5-1
CDR3aa: ASSRSGTGSSNEQF

j_gene: TRBJ1-2
v_gene: TRBV7-8
CDR3aa: ASSPDRGRSYGYT

j_gene: TRBJ2-1
v_gene: TRBV7-2
CDR3aa: ASSVSGGAFYEQF

j_gene: TRBJ2-2
v_gene: TRBV6-5
CDR3aa: ASSYDTTNTGELF

j_gene: TRBJ2-5
v_gene: TRBV5-1
CDR3aa: ASSPAGEQETQY

j_gene: TRBJ2-5
v_gene: TRBV9
CDR3aa: ASSRAGTREETQY

j_gene: TRBJ2-1
v_gene: TRBV18
CDR3aa: ASSPLDDHEQF

j_gene: TRBJ1-4
v_gene: TRBV11-2
CDR3aa: ASSLGQGANEKLF

j_gene: TRBJ2-5
v_gene: TRBV11-2
CDR3aa: ASSLGVGETQY

j_gene: TRBJ1-5
v_gene: TRBV25-1
CDR3aa: ASWAGGANQPQH

j_gene: TRBJ1-2
v_gene: TRBV5-8
CDR3aa: ASSWAGGDYGYT

j_gene: TRBJ1-3
v_gene: TRBV6-5
CDR3aa: ASSYGRNSGNTIY

j_gene: TRBJ2-3
v_gene: TRBV5-1
CDR3aa: ATTSGRGTDTQY

j_gene: TRBJ2-2
v_gene: TRBV5-8
CDR3aa: ASITNRASGELF

j_gene: TRBJ2-1
v_gene: TRBV5-1
CDR3aa: ASSLNWGPNEQF

j_gene: TRBJ1-1
v_gene: TRBV27
CDR3aa: ASSFERSMNTETF

j_gene: TRBJ2-7
v_gene: TRBV11-2
CDR3aa: ASSLARLAGAVPYEQY

j_gene: TRBJ2-3
v_gene: TRBV18
CDR3aa: ASSLQGLAVTDTQY

j_gene: TRBJ1-3
v_gene: TRBV18
CDR3aa: ASSPRAGDSSGNTIY

j_gene: TRBJ2-2
v_gene: TRBV7-8
CDR3aa: ASSPGVLHGELF

j_gene: TRBJ2-4
v_gene: TRBV18
CDR3aa: ASSPPGPTNIQY

j_gene: TRBJ2-2
v_gene: TRBV7-8
CDR3aa: ASRLDGRTSGELF

j_gene: TRBJ1-5
v_gene: TRBV2
CDR3aa: ASTSNPAYQPQH

j_gene: TRBJ2-1
v_gene: TRBV9
CDR3aa: ASSVVSGNNEQF